What follows are 30 T cell receptor beta chains derived from one specimen sequenced in a study of graft-versus-host responses after intestinal transplantation. Responders (roughly 200,000, CFSE-labeled) met roughly 200,000 stimulators that were irradiated and violet-dye-labeled. Sequenced by immunoSEQ multiplex PCR; TCRdb stores in-frame clones only, minus some. Among fewer than 15,000 clones, 30% to 35% were seen once, and the ten largest hold approximately 2%. Sequences were derived from alloreactive CD8+ T cells from a mixed lymphocyte reaction culture, sampled before intestinal transplant. Subset reported: CFSE-low proliferating T cells sorted from roughly six-day pre-transplant mixed lymphocyte reaction (GvH or HvG direction). These receptors came from a human patient who received an intestinal transplant.

The rearrangement joins TRBV7-9 to TRBJ2-6; D perhaps matches TRBD1 (6 bases). Trimming shortened V by 6 bases and J by 2 bases, and 8 bases separated the two germline ends. Germline V CDR1 and CDR2: SEHNR, FQNEAQ (reference sequence). The CDR3 is 14 amino acids. CDR3: CASRGGAGANVLTF. CDR3 sequence (DNA): TGTGCCAGCAGAGGGGGAGCTGGGGCCAACGTCCTGACTTTC.

The rearrangement links TRBV5-1 to TRBJ1-6; D remains unclear. Trimming pared 2 bases from V and 0 bases from J, leaving 12 bases between. The germline gives CDR1 SGHRS, CDR2 YFSETQ. The CDR3 spans 17 residues. The CDR3 here is CASSFFPASSYNSPLHF. CDR3 nucleotides: TGCGCCAGCAGCTTTTTTCCCGCTAGCTCCTATAATTCACCCCTCCACTTT.

CDR3 coding DNA: TGTGCCAGTATTGCGCTTTCCACCGGGGAGCTGTTTTTT. As protein: CASIALSTGELFF. The rearrangement joins TRBV19 to TRBJ2-2; no clear D. Deletions cut 7 bases from V and 4 bases from J, with 10 bases between. There are 13 residues in the CDR3. Germline CDR1 and CDR2: LNHDA and SQIVND (reference sequence).

The V call is TRBV27, the J call TRBJ1-2; 10 bases fit TRBD1. Trimming took 5 bases from V and 4 from J; bases not matched to a gene: 7. Germline assignment: CDR1 MNHEY and CDR2 SMNVEV (reference sequence). The CDR3 covers 15 residues. In DNA, the CDR3 is TGTGCCAGCAGTCCGGGACAGGGGATTTTCTATGGCTACACCTTC. This sequence encodes CASSPGQGIFYGYTF.

The rearrangement links TRBV9 to TRBJ2-7; 12 nucleotides align to TRBD1. The CDR3 extends over 17 amino acids. J was trimmed by 0 bases and V by 3 bases; bases with no gene match: 7. CDR1 and CDR2 (germline): SGDLS, YYNGEE. In nucleotides, the CDR3 is TGTGCCAGCAGCGAAGCCGGGACAGGGGGCGGCTCCTACGAGCAGTACTTC. Translation: CASSEAGTGGGSYEQYF.

This chain joins TRBV4-1 and TRBJ2-7, with 8 bases aligning to TRBD1. Germline values: CDR1 MGHRA, CDR2 YSYEKL. This CDR3 has 14 amino acids. The V and J ends lost 1 base and 4 bases, in that order; junction bases with no gene match: 3. The chain's CDR3 is CASSQAQGVYEQYF. CDR3 nucleotides: TGCGCCAGCAGCCAAGCACAGGGGGTATACGAGCAGTACTTC.

This clone was counted only a few times. The chain employs TRBV9 and TRBJ1-1, with D uncertain. V dropped 4 bases and J dropped 0 bases, with 10 bases sitting between them. The CDR3 consists of 14 residues. CDR1 SGDLS and CDR2 YYNGEE come from the germline V gene. In DNA, the CDR3 is TGTGCCAGCAGCCCCGACGACATGAACACTGAAGCTTTCTTT. Residues: CASSPDDMNTEAFF.

The V call is TRBV9, the J call TRBJ1-2; D uncertain. Per the germline V gene, CDR1 is SGDLS and CDR2 is YYNGEE. V was pared by 4 bases and J by 5 bases, with 15 bases between. The CDR3 is 14 amino acids. CDR3 nucleotides: TGTGCCAGCAGCCCACCCGGGAGCGCTTATGGCTACACCTTC. It is translated as CASSPPGSAYGYTF.

This clone appeared once. V usage is TRBV30 and J usage is TRBJ1-1; maybe TRBD1 (5 bases). Per the germline V gene, CDR1 is GTSNPN and CDR2 is SVGIG (reference sequence). V was pared by 0 bases and J by 0 bases, with 8 bases between. The CDR3 has 14 residues. The CDR3 sequence: CAWSVGHLNTEAFF. The CDR3 DNA reads as TGTGCCTGGAGTGTCGGACACTTGAACACTGAAGCTTTCTTT.

By sample share, this clone is medium-sized (0.01 to 0.1%). The V and J genes are TRBV6-1 and TRBJ2-2, with 9 positions matching TRBD2. Per germline, CDR1 MNHNS and CDR2 SASEGT. Germline trimming cut 7 bases from V and 6 bases from J; bases unmatched to any gene: 6. The CDR3 is made up of 14 amino acids. CDR3 region: CASMGLAEAGELFF. In nucleotides, the CDR3 is TGTGCCAGCATGGGACTAGCTGAAGCCGGGGAGCTGTTTTTT.

This chain joins TRBV19 and TRBJ2-1; 12 bases line up with TRBD1. The J segment lost 8 bases and the V segment lost 5 bases, leaving 4 bases of the junction unmatched. Germline CDR1 and CDR2: LNHDA and SQIVND (reference sequence). The length of the CDR3 is 14 residues. In DNA, the CDR3 is TGTGCCAGTAGTCCGGGACAGGGGGCGTATGAGCAGTTCTTC. It specifies CASSPGQGAYEQFF.

This clone has a handful of counts. The chain has TRBV30 and TRBJ1-2, with D maybe TRBD1 (6 bases). Trimming stripped 0 bases from V and 0 bases from J, with 14 bases between. This CDR3 is 16 amino acids long. Germline lookup yields CDR1 GTSNPN and CDR2 SVGIG (reference sequence). CDR3 bases: TGTGCCTGGAGTGTCCTACAGGGAGAGCCTAACTATGGCTACACCTTC. Residues: CAWSVLQGEPNYGYTF.

This clone was seen a handful of times. This sequence joins TRBV7-6 and TRBJ2-5; 7 bases match TRBD2. The V gene's germline CDR1 is SGHVS and CDR2 FNYEAQ. The CDR3 length is 14 residues. J gave up 2 bases and V 6 bases, and 6 bases lay outside the gene matches. DNA for the CDR3: TGTGCCAGCAGTCTCACCGGGGGGCAAGAGACCCAGTACTTC. Encoded protein: CASSLTGGQETQYF.

The sample holds a few counts of this clone. This chain uses TRBV4-3 with TRBJ2-3; D might be TRBD1 (6 bases). V shed 3 bases and J shed 0 bases, with 10 bases lying between them. This CDR3 is 15 amino acids long. Per the germline V gene, CDR1 is LGHNA and CDR2 is YSLEER. CDR3 bases: TGCGCCAGCAGCCACACGACAGGAAGCACAGATACGCAGTATTTT. This sequence encodes CASSHTTGSTDTQYF.

The chain joins TRBV30 to TRBJ1-1; D is undetermined. Trimming shortened V by 4 bases and J by 3 bases, and 12 bases separated the two germline ends. Germline V gene sequence: CDR1 GTSNPN, CDR2 SVGIG (reference sequence). The CDR3 consists of 13 residues. CDR3 nucleotides: TGTGCCTGGAATCCTGCCTCGGACACTGAAGCTTTCTTT. Translation: CAWNPASDTEAFF.

V is TRBV21-1 and J is TRBJ2-1; TRBD1 reflects the table's D call only, with no check against the DNA. TRBV21-1 is a pseudogene locus. The CDR3 has 13 residues. This chain's CDR3 is CASSKKGCNEQFF. DNA of the CDR3: TGTGCCAGCAGCAAAAAGGGGTGCAATGAGCAGTTCTTC.

V usage is TRBV6-5 and J usage is TRBJ2-7; possibly TRBD2 for D (5 bases). The V gene lost 2 bases and the J gene lost 3 bases, with 11 bases spanning the gap. From germline, CDR1 is MNHEY and CDR2 SVGAGI. There are 14 residues in the CDR3. The DNA of the CDR3 is TGTGCCAGCAGTTACGCGGGCCAGGACTACGAGCAGTACTTC. It is translated as CASSYAGQDYEQYF.

The genes are TRBV5-6 and TRBJ2-3; 9 bases align to TRBD2. Germline assignment: CDR1 SGHDT and CDR2 YYEEEE. Germline trimming cut 2 bases from V and 4 bases from J; bases unmatched to any gene: 11. The length of the CDR3 is 17 residues. The CDR3: CASSFPALAGRPDTQYF. CDR3 DNA: TGTGCCAGCAGCTTTCCCGCTCTAGCGGGGAGGCCAGATACGCAGTATTTT.

The chain employs TRBV28 and TRBJ2-1; TRBD1 matches 8 bases. The germline V gene encodes CDR1 MDHEN and CDR2 SYDVKM. The CDR3 totals 15 residues. J lost 7 bases, V lost 6 bases, and 11 bases had no gene match. CDR3 DNA: TGTGCCAGCAGCCGCGGACAGGGATATTGGAATGAGCAGTTCTTC. Protein: CASSRGQGYWNEQFF.

A remark on this clone: At one of its ends the junction is not consistent with the germline gene, which may arise from a read error. Different DNA sequences within this sample yield the same CDR3. CDR3 in amino acids: CASSLELAASTDTQYF. The CDR3 DNA reads TGCGCCAGCAGCTTGGAACTAGCGGCCAGCACAGATACACAGTATTTT. This sequence joins TRBV5-1 and TRBJ2-3; 8 bases line up with TRBD2. Germline CDR1 is SGHRS and CDR2 is YFSETQ. The CDR3 has 16 amino acids.

CDR3 sequence reads: CAWSFTGGVNEKLFF. The CDR3 bases are TGTGCCTGGAGTTTTACAGGGGGAGTTAATGAAAAACTGTTTTTT. This rearrangement joins TRBV30 to TRBJ1-4; TRBD1 aligns across 8 bases. Germline CDR1 and CDR2: GTSNPN and SVGIG (reference sequence). The junction had 6 bases not matched to a gene; V was cut back by 2 bases and J by 4 bases. There are 15 residues in the CDR3.

The V call is TRBV19, the J call TRBJ1-1; no reliable D call. V was trimmed by 7 bases and J by 0 bases, leaving 9 bases between them. There are 13 residues in the CDR3. Germline CDR1 reads LNHDA; CDR2 reads SQIVND (reference sequence). As DNA, the CDR3 is TGTGCCAGTAATCCAAGCCTGAACACTGAAGCTTTCTTT. It specifies CASNPSLNTEAFF. Looking up the rest from reference TRBV19 and TRBJ1-1 gives the full variable domain: DGGITQSPKYLFRKEGQNVTLSCEQNLNHDAMYWYRQDPGQGLRLIYYSQIVNDFQKGDIAEGYSVSREKKESFPLTVTSAQKNPTAFYLCASNPSLNTEAFFGQGTRLTVV.

The J gene is TRBJ2-3, the V gene TRBV30, with D unclear. Trimming pared 1 base from V and 0 bases from J, leaving 5 bases between. The CDR3 contains 13 residues. Germline CDR1 and CDR2: GTSNPN and SVGIG (reference sequence). The CDR3 sequence is CAWSGVSTDTQYF. CDR3 coding DNA: TGTGCCTGGAGTGGAGTTAGCACAGATACGCAGTATTTT.

V and J are TRBV27 and TRBJ1-1, with TRBD1 as a possible D gene (6 bases). The V gene lost 6 bases and the J gene lost 1 base, with 9 bases spanning the gap. CDR3 size: 13 residues. Germline V gene data show CDR1 as MNHEY and CDR2 as SMNVEV (reference sequence). CDR3 sequence (DNA): TGTGCCAGCAGCGGACAGTGGAACACTGAAGCTTTCTTT. This codes for CASSGQWNTEAFF.

There are a few counts of this clone. The chain carries TRBV4-3 and TRBJ2-1; tentative D call: TRBD2 (6 bases). Germline-derived CDR1 and CDR2 are LGHNA and YSLEER. The CDR3 contains 15 residues. The germline V and J ends were trimmed by 0 bases and 7 bases, with 13 bases remaining between them. The CDR3 protein is CASSQDTGEANEQFF. The CDR3 DNA follows: TGCGCCAGCAGCCAAGATACGGGGGAAGCAAATGAGCAGTTCTTC.

The V call is TRBV5-1, the J call TRBJ2-1; the D gene is possibly TRBD2 (5 bases). Germline loops: CDR1 SGHRS, CDR2 YFSETQ. V lost 7 bases to trimming and J lost 4 bases, with 18 bases between them. The CDR3 loop spans 15 amino acids. The CDR3 DNA sequence: TGCGCCAGCTACTACGAGGGTCGAGATTACAATGAGCAGTTCTTC. It codes for CASYYEGRDYNEQFF. The whole variable domain, filled in from reference TRBV5-1 and TRBJ2-1, reads KAGVTQTPRYLIKTRGQQVTLSCSPISGHRSVSWYQQTPGQGLQFLFEYFSETQRNKGNFPGRFSGRQFSNSRSEMNVSTLELGDSALYLCASYYEGRDYNEQFFGPGTRLTVL.

A few counts support this clone. This sequence joins TRBV11-3 and TRBJ2-2; 7 nucleotides line up with TRBD1. This CDR3 region has 15 residues. The V gene end was trimmed by 6 bases and the J gene end by 3 bases; junction bases not matched to a gene: 7. Germline V gene data show CDR1 as SGHNT and CDR2 as YENEEA. CDR3 sequence (DNA): TGTGCCAGCAGTAGACTAACAGGGGACACCGGGGAGCTGTTTTTT. Translating it yields CASSRLTGDTGELFF.

The chain employs TRBV11-2 and TRBJ2-2, with D maybe TRBD1 (7 bases). V was clipped by 2 bases and J by 4 bases, with 17 bases between them. CDR1 is SGHAT, CDR2 FQNNGV, per germline. There are 17 residues in the CDR3. The CDR3 loop reads CASSLRTWQGGTGELFF. CDR3 coding DNA: TGTGCCAGCAGCTTACGTACGTGGCAGGGGGGCACCGGGGAGCTGTTTTTT.

The V and J genes are TRBV7-9 and TRBJ2-3, with 8 bases aligning to TRBD2. V shed 5 bases, J shed 4 bases, and the junction held 5 bases outside the gene matches. The CDR3 spans 14 residues. CDR1 is SEHNR and CDR2 is FQNEAQ in the germline V gene (reference sequence). The CDR3 coding sequence is TGTGCCAGCAGCCCGACTAGCGCGGCAGATACGCAGTATTTT. Its translation: CASSPTSAADTQYF.

The rearrangement joins TRBV4-3 to TRBJ2-7, with TRBD1 as a possible D gene (6 bases). The CDR3 is 15 amino acids. The V and J ends lost 6 bases and 3 bases respectively, with 18 bases between them. Germline V CDR1 and CDR2: LGHNA, YSLEER. The CDR3: CASRQRDTGVYEQYF. In DNA, the CDR3 is TGCGCCAGCAGACAAAGGGACACAGGCGTCTACGAGCAGTACTTC.